The clone carrying this T cell receptor (beta chain) appeared a few times. The antigen is not known. Clones were read by immunoSEQ multiplex PCR, and TCRdb kept only the in-frame ones, dropping some. Here the sample spans 150,000 or so clones, about 89% being singletons. This sample was taken from a study of T cell responses to AZD1222 COVID-19 vaccine. The CDR3 runs to 13 residues. Germline CDR1 SGHRS, CDR2 YFSETQ. Trimming left V 4 bases short and J 6 bases short, with 14 bases between. Study conclusions and caveats: It should be noted that donors were predominantly white British and more often female, and clonal diversity was possibly underestimated. Sampling that yielded the repertoires occurred only after the peak T cell response.

Sequenced here: peripheral blood, sampled on day 0 of AZD1222 vaccination. This chain uses TRBV5-1 with TRBJ2-7; D call uncertain. The source of this sequence is an adult in good health. In DNA, the CDR3 is TGCGCCAGCAGCCGACAAGAACCGTCCGAGCAGTACTTC. This encodes CASSRQEPSEQYF.